This T cell receptor (beta chain) emerged from a study of shared clonotypes between healthy human individuals. At a deep level, the assay was run. Sequencing was performed with immunoSEQ multiplex PCR; in TCRdb, only in-frame clones are kept and a portion is missing. The data contain a few million clones, roughly nine tenths of them singletons. In germline, CDR1 is LNHDA, CDR2 SQIVND (reference sequence). The V gene end was trimmed by 4 bases and the J gene end by 4 bases; junction bases not matched to a gene: 8. The CDR3 loop spans 16 amino acids. This receptor was identified in a man between 18 and 35 years old in good health. Sequencing was performed on naive CD4+ T cells sorted from blood. Subset meaning: CD45RA+ positively selected. The rearrangement uses TRBV19 and TRBJ2-2; 8 bases align to TRBD1. DNA of the CDR3: TGTGCCAGTAGTACCCCAGGACAGGGTATCACCGGGGAGCTGTTTTTT. This sequence encodes CASSTPGQGITGELFF.